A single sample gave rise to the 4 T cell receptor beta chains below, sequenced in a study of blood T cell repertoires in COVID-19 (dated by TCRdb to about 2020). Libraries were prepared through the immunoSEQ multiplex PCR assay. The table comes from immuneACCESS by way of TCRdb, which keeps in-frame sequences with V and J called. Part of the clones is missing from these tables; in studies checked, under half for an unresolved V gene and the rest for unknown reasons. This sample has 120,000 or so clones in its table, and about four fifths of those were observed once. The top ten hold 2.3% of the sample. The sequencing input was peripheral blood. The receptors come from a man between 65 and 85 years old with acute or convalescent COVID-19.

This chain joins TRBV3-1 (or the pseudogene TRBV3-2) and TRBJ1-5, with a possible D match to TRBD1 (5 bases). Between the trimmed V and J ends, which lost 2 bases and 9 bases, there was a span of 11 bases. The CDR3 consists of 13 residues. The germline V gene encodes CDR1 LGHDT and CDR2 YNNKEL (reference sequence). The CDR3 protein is CASSQKQDSPQHF. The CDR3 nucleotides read TGTGCCAGCAGCCAAAAACAGGATTCGCCCCAGCATTTT.

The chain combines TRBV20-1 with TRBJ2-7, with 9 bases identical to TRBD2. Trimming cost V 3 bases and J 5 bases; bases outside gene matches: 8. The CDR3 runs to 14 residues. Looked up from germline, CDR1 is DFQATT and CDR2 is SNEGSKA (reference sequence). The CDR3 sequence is CSASQGTSQHEQYF. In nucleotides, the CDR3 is TGCAGTGCTAGTCAGGGGACTAGCCAGCACGAGCAGTACTTC.

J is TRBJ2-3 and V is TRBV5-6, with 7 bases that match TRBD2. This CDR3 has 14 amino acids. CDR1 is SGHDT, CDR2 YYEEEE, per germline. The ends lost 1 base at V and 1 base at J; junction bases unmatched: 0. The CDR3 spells CASSLTSGTDTQYF. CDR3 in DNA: TGTGCCAGCAGCTTGACTAGCGGCACAGATACGCAGTATTTT.

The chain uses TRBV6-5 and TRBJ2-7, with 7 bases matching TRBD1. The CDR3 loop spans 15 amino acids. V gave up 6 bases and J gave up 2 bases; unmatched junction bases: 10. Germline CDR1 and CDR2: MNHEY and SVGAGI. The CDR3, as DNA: TGTGCCAGCAGACCTCGAGGGGGCGGTACCTACGAGCAGTACTTC. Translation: CASRPRGGGTYEQYF.